This T cell receptor beta chain originates from a study of cytomegalovirus exposure and HLA in healthy donors. To note about this clone: Its antigen is not known.

Likely unrecorded immune exposures existed in these nominally healthy donors. This CDR3 contains 14 residues. V was pared by 4 bases and J by 3 bases, with 5 bases of the junction left unmatched. Germline CDR1 is SGDLS and CDR2 is YYNGEE. Study-wide results and limits: Most CMV-associated TCR beta chains appeared HLA-restricted in a later analysis.

The primer mix had 60 Vbeta and 13 Jbeta primers. The assay was immunoSEQ multiplex PCR, and TCRdb's table has in-frame clones only and misses some. The table has 50,000 to 55,000 clones, about two thirds seen once. Sequenced material: PBMCs. The sequence derives from a woman between 50 and 59 years old in good health and CMV-seropositive. This sequence joins TRBV9 and TRBJ2-3; 7 bases line up with TRBD2. CDR3 amino acids: CASSIWGGTDTQYF. For the CDR3, the DNA is TGTGCCAGCAGCATTTGGGGGGGGACAGATACGCAGTATTTT.